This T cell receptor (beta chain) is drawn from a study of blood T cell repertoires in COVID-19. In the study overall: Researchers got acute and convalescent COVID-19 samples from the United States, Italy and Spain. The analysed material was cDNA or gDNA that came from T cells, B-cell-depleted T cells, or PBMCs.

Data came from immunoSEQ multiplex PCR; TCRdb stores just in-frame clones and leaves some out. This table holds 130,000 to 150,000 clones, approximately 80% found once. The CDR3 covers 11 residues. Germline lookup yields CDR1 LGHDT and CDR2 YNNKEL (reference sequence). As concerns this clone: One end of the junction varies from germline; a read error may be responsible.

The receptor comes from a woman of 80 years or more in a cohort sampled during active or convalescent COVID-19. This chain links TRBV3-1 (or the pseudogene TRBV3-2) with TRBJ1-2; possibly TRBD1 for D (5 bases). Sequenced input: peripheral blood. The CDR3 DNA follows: TGTGCCAGCAGCCAAGAGGGCAGGGCCTTCTTC. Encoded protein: CASSQEGRAFF.